A selection of T cell receptor beta chains follows, all from one sample in a study of blood T cells in healthy people across ages. TCRdb analysed the 5' RACE reads with MiXCR anew, one entry per CDR3 protein. The sample lists approximately 760,000 distinct CDR3 sequences; 20% to 25% were seen once. This sample was shared with a second study, whose subject was T cells of mothers and their children.

Specimen: blood. These receptors were taken from a boy younger than 18 in good health. The CDR3 runs from the conserved cysteine through the conserved F or W. Fields, in order: V gene, clone size, J gene, D gene, CDR3 DNA, CDR3 protein. A D gene is named only where the DNA matches it firmly. A row's size may be missing; if present it is once, few, many or a size class.

V gene: TRBV4-1
clone size: few
J gene: TRBJ1-1
D gene: -
CDR3 DNA: TGCGCCAGCAGCCAAATTGGAACTGAAGCTTTCTTT
CDR3 protein: CASSQIGTEAFF

V gene: TRBV14
clone size: -
J gene: TRBJ2-1
D gene: -
CDR3 DNA: TGTGCCACAAAAGCGTACTCCTACAATGAGCAGTTCTTC
CDR3 protein: CATKAYSYNEQFF

V gene: TRBV20-1
clone size: few
J gene: TRBJ2-4
D gene: TRBD2
CDR3 DNA: TGCAGTGCTATAATAAGCGGGGACATTCAGTACTTC
CDR3 protein: CSAIISGDIQYF

V gene: TRBV7-6
clone size: many
J gene: TRBJ1-6
D gene: -
CDR3 DNA: TGTGCCAGCAGCTTAGAGGGGAATTCACCCCTCCACTTT
CDR3 protein: CASSLEGNSPLHF

V gene: TRBV4-1
clone size: -
J gene: TRBJ2-7
D gene: -
CDR3 DNA: TGCGCCAGCAGCGACCCTGGGGACGAGCAGTACTTC
CDR3 protein: CASSDPGDEQYF

V gene: TRBV29-1
clone size: few
J gene: TRBJ2-4
D gene: -
CDR3 DNA: TGCAGCGTTTACCTGGGGACCAAAAACATTCAGTACTTC
CDR3 protein: CSVYLGTKNIQYF

V gene: TRBV20-1
clone size: few
J gene: TRBJ1-3
D gene: TRBD1
CDR3 DNA: TGCAGTGCTAGAGGGACAGGCTTATACTCTGGAAACACCATATATTTT
CDR3 protein: CSARGTGLYSGNTIYF

V gene: TRBV5-1
clone size: few
J gene: TRBJ2-7
D gene: TRBD2
CDR3 DNA: TGCGCCAGCAGCTTGGCCGGGGGGATCTCCTACGAGCAGTACTTC
CDR3 protein: CASSLAGGISYEQYF

V gene: TRBV6-2/TRBV6-3
clone size: -
J gene: TRBJ2-4
D gene: -
CDR3 DNA: TGTGCCAGCAGGGATACAGTGAAAAACATTCAGTACTTC
CDR3 protein: CASRDTVKNIQYF

V gene: TRBV15
clone size: few
J gene: TRBJ2-4
D gene: TRBD1
CDR3 DNA: TGTGCCACCAGCCCCTTTCAGCAGGGGGCCTCCAAAAACATTCAGTACTTC
CDR3 protein: CATSPFQQGASKNIQYF

V gene: TRBV12-3/TRBV12-4
clone size: -
J gene: TRBJ2-1
D gene: TRBD2
CDR3 DNA: TGTGCCAGCAGTTTAAGCGGGAGATTTGATGAGCAGTTCTTC
CDR3 protein: CASSLSGRFDEQFF

V gene: TRBV10-3
clone size: -
J gene: TRBJ1-3
D gene: TRBD1
CDR3 DNA: TGTGCCATCACCGCCGGACAGGGATCCTCTGGAAACACCATATATTTT
CDR3 protein: CAITAGQGSSGNTIYF

V gene: TRBV29-1
clone size: once
J gene: TRBJ2-7
D gene: -
CDR3 DNA: TGCAGCGTTGTAGGGGGGACCCTCCAACACGAGCAGTACTTC
CDR3 protein: CSVVGGTLQHEQYF

V gene: TRBV13
clone size: -
J gene: TRBJ2-7
D gene: -
CDR3 DNA: TGTGCCAGCAGCTCCCATACGGGGATTGGCGAGCAGTACTTC
CDR3 protein: CASSSHTGIGEQYF

V gene: TRBV6-4
clone size: few
J gene: TRBJ2-2
D gene: -
CDR3 DNA: TGTGCCAGCAGTGAGGAGGCTCGTACCGGGGAGCTGTTTTTT
CDR3 protein: CASSEEARTGELFF

V gene: TRBV29-1
clone size: -
J gene: TRBJ1-1
D gene: -
CDR3 DNA: TGCAGCGTCTCTGGGGGCACTGAAGCTTTCTTT
CDR3 protein: CSVSGGTEAFF

V gene: TRBV3-1
clone size: once
J gene: TRBJ2-6
D gene: -
CDR3 DNA: TGTGCCAGCAGCCAAGATAGCTCTGGGCCCAACGTCCTGACTTTC
CDR3 protein: CASSQDSSGPNVLTF

V gene: TRBV4-1
clone size: -
J gene: TRBJ2-7
D gene: -
CDR3 DNA: TGCGCCAGCAGCCAACAAACAGGAATCGCCTTGAACGAGCAGTACTTC
CDR3 protein: CASSQQTGIALNEQYF

V gene: TRBV27
clone size: -
J gene: TRBJ2-7
D gene: TRBD1
CDR3 DNA: TGTGCCAGCTGGAGAGTAAGGGACAGGGGTACCTACGAGCAGTACTTC
CDR3 protein: CASWRVRDRGTYEQYF

V gene: TRBV20-1
clone size: few
J gene: TRBJ2-7
D gene: -
CDR3 DNA: TGCAGTGCAAAAGGGAAAGAGGCCTACGAGCAGTACTTC
CDR3 protein: CSAKGKEAYEQYF

V gene: TRBV9
clone size: -
J gene: TRBJ1-2
D gene: -
CDR3 DNA: TGTGCCAGCAGCGAACGTAGTTTCCCCCAACGGGGCTATGGCTACACCTTC
CDR3 protein: CASSERSFPQRGYGYTF

V gene: TRBV4-1
clone size: -
J gene: TRBJ2-1
D gene: TRBD1
CDR3 DNA: TGCGCCAGCAGCCATGATCCCGGGACAGGGTTCTACAATGAGCAGTTCTTC
CDR3 protein: CASSHDPGTGFYNEQFF

V gene: TRBV29-1
clone size: -
J gene: TRBJ2-5
D gene: -
CDR3 DNA: TGCAGCGTCCAACTCGGCAGGCAAGAGACCCAGTACTTC
CDR3 protein: CSVQLGRQETQYF

V gene: TRBV7-2
clone size: -
J gene: TRBJ1-4
D gene: -
CDR3 DNA: TGTGCCAGCAGCTTAAGGGTCAGGGGAGAAAAACTGTTTTTT
CDR3 protein: CASSLRVRGEKLFF

V gene: TRBV19
clone size: -
J gene: TRBJ1-1
D gene: -
CDR3 DNA: TGTGCCAGTAGTATGGGATTTGAAGCTTTCTTT
CDR3 protein: CASSMGFEAFF

V gene: TRBV20-1
clone size: few
J gene: TRBJ2-5
D gene: -
CDR3 DNA: TGCAGTCTTCCGCAGGGTCGGGAGACCCAGTACTTC
CDR3 protein: CSLPQGRETQYF